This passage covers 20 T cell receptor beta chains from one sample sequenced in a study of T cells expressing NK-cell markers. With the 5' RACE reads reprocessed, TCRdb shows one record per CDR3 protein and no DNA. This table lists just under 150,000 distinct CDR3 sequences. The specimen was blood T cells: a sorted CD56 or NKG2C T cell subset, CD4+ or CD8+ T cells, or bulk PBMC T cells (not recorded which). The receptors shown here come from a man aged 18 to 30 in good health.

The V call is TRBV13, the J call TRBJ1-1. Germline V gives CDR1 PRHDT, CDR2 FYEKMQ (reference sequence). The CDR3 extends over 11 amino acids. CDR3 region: CASSETAEAFF. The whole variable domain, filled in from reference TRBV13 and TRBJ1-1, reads AAGVIQSPRHLIKEKRETATLKCYPIPRHDTVYWYQQGPGQDPQFLISFYEKMQSDKGSIPDRFSAQQFSDYHSELNMSSLELGDSALYFCASSETAEAFFGQGTRLTVV.

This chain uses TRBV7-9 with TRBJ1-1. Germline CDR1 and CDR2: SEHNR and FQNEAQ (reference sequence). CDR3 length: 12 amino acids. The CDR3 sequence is CASSPRAFEAFF.

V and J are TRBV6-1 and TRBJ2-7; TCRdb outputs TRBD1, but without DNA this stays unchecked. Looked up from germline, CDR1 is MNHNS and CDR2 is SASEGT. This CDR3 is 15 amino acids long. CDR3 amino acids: CASSRRVRGLGEQYF.

The CDR3: CSARVREGITDTQYF. The chain links TRBV20-1 to TRBJ2-3; TCRdb's D gene call, TRBD2, goes unchecked for lack of DNA. This CDR3 is 15 amino acids long. The germline V gene has CDR1 DFQATT and CDR2 SNEGSKA (reference sequence).

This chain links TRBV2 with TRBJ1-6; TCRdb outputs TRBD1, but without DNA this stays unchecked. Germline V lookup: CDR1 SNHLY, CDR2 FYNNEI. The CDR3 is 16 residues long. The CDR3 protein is CASKESSGQRNSPLHF.

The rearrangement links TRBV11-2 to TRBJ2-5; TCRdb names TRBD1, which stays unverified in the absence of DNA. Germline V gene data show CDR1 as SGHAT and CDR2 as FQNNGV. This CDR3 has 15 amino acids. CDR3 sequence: CASSPSTGSLQTQYF.

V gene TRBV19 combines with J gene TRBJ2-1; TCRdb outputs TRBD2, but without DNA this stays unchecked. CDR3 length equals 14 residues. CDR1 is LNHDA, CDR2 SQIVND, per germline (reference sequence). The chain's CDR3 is CASSVPLDLDEQFF.

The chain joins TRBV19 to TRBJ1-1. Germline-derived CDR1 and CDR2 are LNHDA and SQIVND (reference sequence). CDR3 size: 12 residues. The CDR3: CASSIATEEAFF.

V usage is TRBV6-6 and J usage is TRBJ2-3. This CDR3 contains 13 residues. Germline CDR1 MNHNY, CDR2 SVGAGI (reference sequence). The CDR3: CASRGISTDTQYF.

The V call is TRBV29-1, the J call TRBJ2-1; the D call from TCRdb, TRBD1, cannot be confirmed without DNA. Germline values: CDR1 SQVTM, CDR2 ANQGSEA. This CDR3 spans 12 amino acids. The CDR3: CSENEQGNEQFF.

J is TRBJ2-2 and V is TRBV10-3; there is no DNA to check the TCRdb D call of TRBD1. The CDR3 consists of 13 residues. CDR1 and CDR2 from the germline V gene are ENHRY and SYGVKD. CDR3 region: CASSQGGTGELFF.

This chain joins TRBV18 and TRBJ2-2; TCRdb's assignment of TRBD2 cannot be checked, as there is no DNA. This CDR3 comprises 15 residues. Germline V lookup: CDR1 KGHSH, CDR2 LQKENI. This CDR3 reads CASSPPALLTGELFF. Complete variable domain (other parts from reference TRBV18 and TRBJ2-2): NAGVMQNPRHLVRRRGQEARLRCSPMKGHSHVYWYRQLPEEGLKFMVYLQKENIIDESGMPKERFSAEFPKEGPSILRIQQVVRGDSAAYFCASSPPALLTGELFFGEGSRLTVL.

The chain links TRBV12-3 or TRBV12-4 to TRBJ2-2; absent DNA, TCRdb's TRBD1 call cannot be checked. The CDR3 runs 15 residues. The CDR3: CASRAWGRGGGELFF.

This CDR3 is CSVDFAGGMATGELFF. The chain joins TRBV29-1 to TRBJ2-2. This CDR3 is 16 amino acids long. Germline V gene sequence: CDR1 SQVTM, CDR2 ANQGSEA.

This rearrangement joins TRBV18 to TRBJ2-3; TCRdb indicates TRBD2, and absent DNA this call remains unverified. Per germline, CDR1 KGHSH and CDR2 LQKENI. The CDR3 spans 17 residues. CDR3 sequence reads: CASSPPEGEGRADTQYF.

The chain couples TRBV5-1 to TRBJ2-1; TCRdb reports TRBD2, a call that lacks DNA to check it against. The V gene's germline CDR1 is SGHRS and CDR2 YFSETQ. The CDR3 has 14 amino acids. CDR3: CASSLIATYNEQFF. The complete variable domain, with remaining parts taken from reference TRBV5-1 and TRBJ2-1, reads KAGVTQTPRYLIKTRGQQVTLSCSPISGHRSVSWYQQTPGQGLQFLFEYFSETQRNKGNFPGRFSGRQFSNSRSEMNVSTLELGDSALYLCASSLIATYNEQFFGPGTRLTVL.

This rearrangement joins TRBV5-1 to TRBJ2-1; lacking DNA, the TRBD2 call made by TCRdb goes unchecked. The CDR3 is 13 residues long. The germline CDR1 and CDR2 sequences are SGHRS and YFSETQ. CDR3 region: CASSFFGGDEQFF.

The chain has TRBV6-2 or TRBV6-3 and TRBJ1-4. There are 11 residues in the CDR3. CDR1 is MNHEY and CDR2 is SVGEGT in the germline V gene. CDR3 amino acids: CASVGGRELFF.

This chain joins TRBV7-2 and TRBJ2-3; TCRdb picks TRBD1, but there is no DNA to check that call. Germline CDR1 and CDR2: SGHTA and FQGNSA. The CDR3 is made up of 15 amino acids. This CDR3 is CASSFTGADTDTQYF.

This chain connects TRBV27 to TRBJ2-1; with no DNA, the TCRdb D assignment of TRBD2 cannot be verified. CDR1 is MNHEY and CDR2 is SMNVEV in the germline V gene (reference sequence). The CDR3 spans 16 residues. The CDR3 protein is CASSGGIAGFYNEQFF.